This T cell receptor beta chain was documented in a study of CXCR4 blockade with PD-1 therapy in pancreatic cancer (dated by TCRdb to about 2019). The study in broad terms: Multiplex immunohistochemistry and TCRbeta immunosequencing of resected pancreatic ductal adenocarcinoma were combined in the study with ex vivo slice culture in which PD-1 and CXCR4 blockade were tested. Two geographically distinct regions were TCR-sequenced from each of several tumors to assess intratumoral heterogeneity.

The CDR3 measures 15 amino acids from cysteine to phenylalanine. The only DNA kept is the CDR3, 45 bases in frame from the first base. V drops 5 bases and J drops 5 bases, leaving 17 bases in between. As encoded in the germline V gene (reference sequence), CDR1 is LNHDA while CDR2 is SQIVND. On this clone itself: No antigen is known for it. Nothing much larger sits one base from this clone, and base qualities are not available.

TCRbeta CDR3 regions were immunosequenced from extracted DNA using the immunoSEQ Assay at Adaptive Biotechnologies. Per the original workflow: To measure the absolute abundance of each unique TCRbeta CDR3, the sequences were collapsed and filtered. Clonality was defined as 1 minus Pielou's evenness, computed on productive in-frame rearrangements only. Regional overlap was evaluated by tracking the top 100 nucleotide rearrangements across paired samples, and paired versus unrelated samples were compared using the Morisita index. Convergence of nucleotide rearrangements onto identical amino acid sequences was assessed with the immunoSEQ Rearrangement Details tool. This is the immuneACCESS table as TCRdb keeps it, with only in-frame sequences that have V and J called. A part of the clones is gone; compared with another copy, unresolved V genes explain less than half, and the rest is unexplained. V and J calls and clone size are given by that table; D and trimming were obtained from the DNA. Present in this sample are a few thousand clones, about 45% of which were seen just once. The top ten constitute 5% to 7% of the sample.

Points the paper makes about the study in general: The frequency of each amino acid clone correlated strongly with the number of distinct nucleotide rearrangements encoding that clone, suggesting convergent selection driven by common tumor antigens. Only TCRbeta chains were sequenced, so true antigen-specificity overlap of convergent dominant clones remained unconfirmed pending paired alpha-beta single-cell sequencing. Tumors had clonal expansion, with a mean productive clonality of 0.14 compared with roughly 0.05 in healthy blood, yet clonality showed no correlation with survival.

The archived tumor blocks were obtained from patients to whom no neoadjuvant therapy had been administered before resection. The preserved-tissue arm of the study used 30 or so surgical resection samples from 20 to 25 previously untreated pancreatic ductal adenocarcinoma patients. DNA for the resection arm was extracted from ten 5-micron curls of FFPE tumor lying next to the multiplex immunohistochemistry slide. Input material: tumor tissue. The V and J genes are TRBV19 and TRBJ2-3; D gene: possibly TRBD1, on 6 matching bases. The receptor comes from a human donor with pancreatic ductal adenocarcinoma. The CDR3 in this case is CASSDTGLPGDTQYF. The DNA reads TGTGCCAGTAGTGACACAGGGCTTCCAGGAGATACGCAGTATTTT. Joined to the reference TRBV19 and TRBJ2-3 proteins, this CDR3 gives the full variable domain: DGGITQSPKYLFRKEGQNVTLSCEQNLNHDAMYWYRQDPGQGLRLIYYSQIVNDFQKGDIAEGYSVSREKKESFPLTVTSAQKNPTAFYLCASSDTGLPGDTQYFGPGTRLTVL.